The rows below give T cell receptor beta chains drawn from one sample of a study of cytomegalovirus exposure and HLA in healthy donors. The method was immunoSEQ multiplex PCR; TCRdb's version includes in-frame clones alone and lacks a portion of them. Among more than 200,000 clones listed, roughly 80% were seen once. Sequencing input: PBMCs. These receptors all stem from a middle-aged man in good health and CMV-seronegative. Each CDR3 is given with its conserved first and last residue. A D gene is named only where the DNA matches it firmly. The listing skips clone size in some rows; elsewhere it reads once, few, many or a size class.

>TRBJ2-1|TRBD2|TRBV9|NA
CASSPLAGGAYNEQFF
TGTGCCAGCAGCCCGCTAGCGGGAGGGGCCTACAATGAGCAGTTCTTC
>TRBJ2-3|TRBD2|TRBV25-1|NA
CASRVSGSLSTDTQYF
TGTGCCAGCAGAGTTAGCGGGAGCCTCAGCACAGATACGCAGTATTTT
>TRBJ1-1|TRBD1|TRBV2|NA
CASTWDRMNTEAFF
TGTGCCAGCACATGGGACAGAATGAACACTGAAGCTTTCTTT
>TRBJ2-5|TRBD1|TRBV4-2|NA
CASSRGQGPETQYF
TGTGCCAGCAGCCGCGGACAGGGTCCGGAGACCCAGTACTTC
>TRBJ2-6|TRBD2|TRBV19|NA
CASTLAGTSGRAGANVLTF
TGTGCCAGTACCTTGGCCGGGACTAGCGGGAGGGCCGGGGCCAACGTCCTGACTTTC
>TRBJ2-5|NA|TRBV13|NA
CASSPLRGDETQYF
TGTGCCAGCAGCCCCCTCAGGGGGGACGAGACCCAGTACTTC
>TRBJ1-2|TRBD1|TRBV30|NA
CARGAGQAIYGYTF
TGTGCCCGAGGGGCGGGACAGGCAATCTATGGCTACACCTTC
>TRBJ1-1|NA|TRBV30|NA
CAWSRENTEAFF
TGTGCCTGGAGCCGAGAGAACACTGAAGCTTTCTTT
>TRBJ1-2|NA|TRBV4-2|NA
CASSQGSGYGYTF
TGTGCCAGCAGCCAAGGGAGCGGGTATGGCTACACCTTC
>TRBJ2-3|NA|TRBV30|NA
CAWDDGGMSTDTQYF
TGTGCCTGGGATGACGGCGGGATGAGCACAGATACGCAGTATTTT
>TRBJ1-5|TRBD1|TRBV18|few
CASSYLGQVISNQPQHF
TGTGCCAGCTCTTACCTGGGACAGGTGATTAGCAATCAGCCCCAGCATTTT
>TRBJ1-1|TRBD1|TRBV7-6|NA
CASSYTGTGLTEAFF
TGTGCCAGCAGCTACACCGGGACAGGGCTAACTGAAGCTTTCTTT
>TRBJ2-4|TRBD1|TRBV6-5|NA
CASSRDRKNIQYF
TGTGCCAGCAGTAGGGACAGAAAAAACATTCAGTACTTC
>TRBJ2-7|TRBD2|TRBV29-1|NA
CSVEEDREGSYEQYF
TGCAGCGTTGAAGAAGATAGGGAGGGTTCCTACGAGCAGTACTTC
>TRBJ1-2|TRBD1|TRBV10-3|few
CAISESTPGGDGYTF
TGTGCCATCAGTGAGTCGACTCCAGGGGGTGATGGCTACACCTTC
>TRBJ2-1|NA|TRBV28|NA
CASSLGETRTSDEQFF
TGTGCCAGCAGTCTCGGGGAAACTAGGACGTCGGATGAGCAGTTCTTC
>TRBJ1-1|NA|TRBV4-2|NA
CASSLGTLGGTAFF
TGTGCCAGCAGCCTAGGGACTCTGGGCGGTACGGCTTTCTTT
>TRBJ2-7|NA|TRBV4-1|NA
CASSLRGGVAYEQYF
TGCGCCAGCAGCCTACGAGGGGGGGTGGCCTACGAGCAGTACTTC
>TRBJ2-7|NA|TRBV7-2|NA
CASSLRVTWYEQYF
TGTGCCAGCAGCTTACGGGTTACATGGTACGAGCAGTACTTC
>TRBJ1-1|TRBD1|TRBV29-1|once
CSVTGGGPLNTEAFF
TGCAGCGTAACAGGGGGGGGGCCATTGAACACTGAAGCTTTCTTT
>TRBJ1-2|TRBD1|TRBV9|NA
CASSHSIPGTGDPYGYTF
TGTGCCAGCAGCCATTCCATTCCCGGGACAGGAGATCCCTATGGCTACACCTTC
>TRBJ2-2|NA|TRBV5-1|few
CASSPRQANTGELFF
TGCGCCAGCAGCCCCCGACAGGCGAACACCGGGGAGCTGTTTTTT
>TRBJ2-1|TRBD2|TRBV4-1|NA
CASSQEAGGSLNEQFF
TGCGCCAGCAGCCAAGAAGCGGGGGGAAGTTTAAATGAGCAGTTCTTC
>TRBJ2-1|TRBD1|TRBV14|NA
CASSPEGQVSYNEQFF
TGTGCCAGCAGCCCAGAGGGACAGGTGTCCTACAATGAGCAGTTCTTC
>TRBJ2-6|NA|TRBV5-1|NA
CASSLVGAGANVLTF
TGCGCCAGCAGCTTGGTGGGGGCCGGGGCCAACGTCCTGACTTTC
>TRBJ2-2|NA|TRBV2|NA
CASSEAGRAGELFF
TGTGCCAGCAGTGAAGCAGGGAGAGCCGGGGAGCTGTTTTTT
>TRBJ1-3|NA|TRBV21-1|NA
CASSTGHLLSGNTIYF
TGTGCCAGCAGCACTGGACACCTGCTCTCTGGAAACACCATATATTTT
>TRBJ2-1|TRBD2|TRBV4-2|NA
CASSLSLAGASGNEQFF
TGTGCCAGCAGTCTTTCTTTAGCGGGGGCGTCAGGGAATGAGCAGTTCTTC
>TRBJ1-2|NA|TRBV30|NA
CAWSRQLNYGYTF
TGTGCCTGGAGTAGACAGCTTAACTATGGCTACACCTTC
>TRBJ2-4|NA|TRBV5-1|NA
CASSSIALAKNIQYF
TGCGCCAGCAGCTCAATAGCTCTAGCCAAAAACATTCAGTACTTC
>TRBJ2-2|NA|TRBV10-1|NA
CAPRQAVTGELFF
TGCGCCCCTAGACAGGCTGTAACCGGGGAGCTGTTTTTT
>TRBJ1-1|TRBD1|TRBV18|few
CASSEGTVATEAFF
TGTGCCAGCTCAGAAGGGACAGTTGCAACTGAAGCTTTCTTT
>TRBJ1-1|TRBD1|TRBV19|NA
CASSTTGRTEAFF
TGTGCCAGTAGTACGACAGGGCGCACTGAAGCTTTCTTT
>TRBJ2-1|NA|TRBV7-2|once
CASSWTGTQSSYNEQFF
TGTGCCAGCAGCTGGACCGGGACACAGAGCTCCTACAATGAGCAGTTCTTC
>TRBJ1-2|TRBD1|TRBV6-1|NA
CASSFTGALEYGYTF
TGTGCCAGCAGTTTCACAGGGGCACTAGAGTATGGCTACACCTTC
>TRBJ2-2|NA|TRBV9|NA
CASSARVDTGELFF
TGTGCCAGCAGCGCCCGCGTGGACACCGGGGAGCTGTTTTTT
>TRBJ2-1|NA|TRBV5-4|NA
CASSTRGSVSNEQFF
TGTGCCAGCAGCACACGGGGGAGCGTAAGCAATGAGCAGTTCTTC
>TRBJ2-5|TRBD1|TRBV29-1|NA
CSVEDRAWETQYF
TGCAGCGTTGAGGACAGGGCGTGGGAGACCCAGTACTTC
>TRBJ1-6|NA|TRBV5-8|NA
CASTVTRYNSPLHF
TGTGCCAGCACCGTGACAAGATATAATTCACCCCTCCACTTT
>TRBJ2-5|NA|TRBV7-6|once
CASSLAVWAGAGETQYF
TGTGCCAGCAGCTTAGCGGTCTGGGCGGGGGCCGGGGAGACCCAGTACTTC
>TRBJ1-5|TRBD1|TRBV5-6|NA
CASSRTGPNQPQHF
TGTGCCAGCAGCCGGACAGGCCCAAATCAGCCCCAGCATTTT
>TRBJ2-1|TRBD1|TRBV2|NA
CASRRTGLSYNEQFF
TGTGCCAGCAGACGGACAGGGTTGTCCTACAATGAGCAGTTCTTC